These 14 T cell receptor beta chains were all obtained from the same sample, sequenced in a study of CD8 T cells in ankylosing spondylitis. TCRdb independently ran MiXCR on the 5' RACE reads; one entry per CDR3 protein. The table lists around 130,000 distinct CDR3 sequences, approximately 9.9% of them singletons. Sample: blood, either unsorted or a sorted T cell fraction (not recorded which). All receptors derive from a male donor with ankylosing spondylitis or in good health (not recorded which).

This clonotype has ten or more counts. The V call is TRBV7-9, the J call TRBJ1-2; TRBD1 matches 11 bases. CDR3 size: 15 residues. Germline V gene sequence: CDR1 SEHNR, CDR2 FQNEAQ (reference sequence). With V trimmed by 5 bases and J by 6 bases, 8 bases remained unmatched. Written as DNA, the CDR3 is TGTGCCAGCAGCGAAGCCGGGACAGGGGGGGATGGCTACACCTTC. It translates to CASSEAGTGGDGYTF.

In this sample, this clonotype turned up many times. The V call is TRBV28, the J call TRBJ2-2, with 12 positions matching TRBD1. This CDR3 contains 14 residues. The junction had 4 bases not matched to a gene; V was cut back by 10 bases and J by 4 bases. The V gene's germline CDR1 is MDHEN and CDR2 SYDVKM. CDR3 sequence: CAIPGQGATGELFF. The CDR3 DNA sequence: TGTGCCATCCCGGGACAGGGGGCCACCGGGGAGCTGTTTTTT. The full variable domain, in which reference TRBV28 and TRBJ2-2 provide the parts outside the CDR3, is DVKVTQSSRYLVKRTGEKVFLECVQDMDHENMFWYRQDPGLGLRLIYFSYDVKMKEKGDIPEGYSVSREKKERFSLILESASTNQTSMYLCAIPGQGATGELFFGEGSRLTVL.

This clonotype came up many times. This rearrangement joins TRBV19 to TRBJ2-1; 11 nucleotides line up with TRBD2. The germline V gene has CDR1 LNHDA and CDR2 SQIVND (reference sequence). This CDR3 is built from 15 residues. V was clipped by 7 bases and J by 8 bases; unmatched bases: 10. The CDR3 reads CASNELAGGNDEQFF. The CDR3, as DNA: TGTGCCAGTAACGAGCTAGCGGGAGGTAACGATGAGCAGTTCTTC.

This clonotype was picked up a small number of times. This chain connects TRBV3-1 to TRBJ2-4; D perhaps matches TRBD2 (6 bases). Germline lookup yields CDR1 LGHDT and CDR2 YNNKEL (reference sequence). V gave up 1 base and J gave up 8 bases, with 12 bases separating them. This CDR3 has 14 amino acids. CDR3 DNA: TGTGCCAGCAGCCAAGTATCGGGAGTAGACATTCAGTACTTC. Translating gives CASSQVSGVDIQYF.

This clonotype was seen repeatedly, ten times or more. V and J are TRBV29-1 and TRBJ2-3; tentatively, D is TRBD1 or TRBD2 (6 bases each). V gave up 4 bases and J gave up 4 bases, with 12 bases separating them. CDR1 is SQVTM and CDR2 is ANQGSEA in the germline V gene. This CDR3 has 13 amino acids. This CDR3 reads CSVVRGQADTQYF. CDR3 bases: TGCAGCGTTGTACGGGGGCAGGCAGATACGCAGTATTTT.

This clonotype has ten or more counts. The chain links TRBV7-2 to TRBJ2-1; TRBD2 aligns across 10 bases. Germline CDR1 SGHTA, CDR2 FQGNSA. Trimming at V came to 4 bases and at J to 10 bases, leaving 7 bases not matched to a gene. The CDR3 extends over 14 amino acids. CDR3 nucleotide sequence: TGTGCCAGCAGCTCACCGGGACTAGCGAAGGAGCAGTTCTTC. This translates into CASSSPGLAKEQFF.

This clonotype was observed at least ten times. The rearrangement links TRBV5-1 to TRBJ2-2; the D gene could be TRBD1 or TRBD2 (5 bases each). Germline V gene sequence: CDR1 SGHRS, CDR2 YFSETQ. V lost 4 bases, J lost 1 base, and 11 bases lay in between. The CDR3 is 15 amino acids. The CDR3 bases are TGCGCCAGCAGCGTCGAGGGGTTGAACACCGGGGAGCTGTTTTTT. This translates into CASSVEGLNTGELFF.

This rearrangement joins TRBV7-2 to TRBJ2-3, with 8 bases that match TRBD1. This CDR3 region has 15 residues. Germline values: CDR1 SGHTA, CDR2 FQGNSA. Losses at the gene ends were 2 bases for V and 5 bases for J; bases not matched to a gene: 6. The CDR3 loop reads CASSLSGGSGDTQYF. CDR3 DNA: TGTGCCAGCAGCTTATCAGGGGGCAGTGGAGATACGCAGTATTTT.

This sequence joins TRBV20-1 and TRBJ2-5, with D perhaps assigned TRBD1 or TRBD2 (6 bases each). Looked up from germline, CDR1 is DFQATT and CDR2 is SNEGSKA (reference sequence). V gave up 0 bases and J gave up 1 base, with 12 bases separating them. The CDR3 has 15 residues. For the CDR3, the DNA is TGCAGTGCTAGAGATATAGGGGGGCCCCAAGAGACCCAGTACTTC. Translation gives CSARDIGGPQETQYF.

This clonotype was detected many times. The DNA for the CDR3 is TGTGCCAGCAGAACATCGGGACTCCAGTACTTC. This gives the protein CASRTSGLQYF. The chain uses TRBV12-3 or TRBV12-4 and TRBJ2-5, with TRBD2 as a possible D gene (6 bases). This CDR3 has 11 amino acids. Trimming removed 6 bases from V and 10 bases from J, with 12 bases in between.

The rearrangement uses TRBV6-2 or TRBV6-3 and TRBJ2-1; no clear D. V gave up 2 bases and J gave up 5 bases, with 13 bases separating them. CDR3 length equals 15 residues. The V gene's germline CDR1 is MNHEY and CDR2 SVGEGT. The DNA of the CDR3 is TGTGCCAGCAGTTACGCTTTGGGTCTAAACAATGAGCAGTTCTTC. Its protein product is CASSYALGLNNEQFF.

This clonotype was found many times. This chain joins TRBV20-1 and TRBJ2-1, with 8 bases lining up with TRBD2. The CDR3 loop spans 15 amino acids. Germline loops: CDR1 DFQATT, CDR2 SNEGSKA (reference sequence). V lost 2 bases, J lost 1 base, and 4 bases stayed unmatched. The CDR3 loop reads CSARHSGISYNEQFF. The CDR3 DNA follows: TGCAGTGCTAGACATAGCGGGATTTCCTACAATGAGCAGTTCTTC.

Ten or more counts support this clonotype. The DNA for the CDR3 is TGCGCCAGCAGCCTGGCCCTGGATGAGCAGTTCTTC. It translates to CASSLALDEQFF. The gene calls are TRBV5-1 and TRBJ2-1; D unresolved. CDR3 length equals 12 residues. The germline gives CDR1 SGHRS, CDR2 YFSETQ. Trimming took off 4 bases at V and 8 bases at J, with 10 bases between the two ends.

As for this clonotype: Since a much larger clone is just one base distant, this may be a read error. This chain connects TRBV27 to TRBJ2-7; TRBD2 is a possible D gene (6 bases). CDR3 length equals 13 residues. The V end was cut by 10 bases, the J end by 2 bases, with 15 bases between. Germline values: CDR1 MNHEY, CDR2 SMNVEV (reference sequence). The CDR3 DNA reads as TGTGCCATCCGGGGAGGCGGAGCCTACGAGCAGTACTTC. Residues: CAIRGGGAYEQYF.